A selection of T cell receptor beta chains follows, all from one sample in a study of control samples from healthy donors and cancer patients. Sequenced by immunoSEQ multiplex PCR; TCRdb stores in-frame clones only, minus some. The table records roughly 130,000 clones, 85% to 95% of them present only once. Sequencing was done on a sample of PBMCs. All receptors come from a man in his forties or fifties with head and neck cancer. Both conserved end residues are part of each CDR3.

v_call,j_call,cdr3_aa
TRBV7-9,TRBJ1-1,CASSGPGTGNTEAFF
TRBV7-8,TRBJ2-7,CASTDSDYSEQYF
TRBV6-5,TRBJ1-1,CASKREGFGTEAFF
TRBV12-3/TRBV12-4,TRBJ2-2,CASEPGTPGELFF
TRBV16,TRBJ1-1,CASSRDGNTEAFF
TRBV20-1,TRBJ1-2,CSASPVGGYTF
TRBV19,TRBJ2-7,CASSIAPRGTYEQYF
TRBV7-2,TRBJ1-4,CASSLVPSDPHVLFF
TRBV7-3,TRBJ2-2,CASSLTAQSLNTGELFF
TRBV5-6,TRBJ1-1,CASSQTGVSEAFF
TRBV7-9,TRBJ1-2,CASSLGDRGSYGYTF
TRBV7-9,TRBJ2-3,CASSPRLSTDTQYF
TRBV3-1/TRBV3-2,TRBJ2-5,CASSRNPGQETQYF
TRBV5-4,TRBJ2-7,CASSFGTSGGIF
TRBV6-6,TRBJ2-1,CASSRYSGQGRNEQFF
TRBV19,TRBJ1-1,CASSISSSGAKAFF
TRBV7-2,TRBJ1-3,CASSPGLPGNTIYF
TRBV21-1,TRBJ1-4,CATSSWGAVNEKLFF
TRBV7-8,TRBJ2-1,CASSLSWGSYNEQFF
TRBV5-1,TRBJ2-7,CASSSQDREQYF
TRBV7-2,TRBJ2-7,CASSSVAGGYPSYEQYF
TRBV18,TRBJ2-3,CASSPTRTVDTQYF
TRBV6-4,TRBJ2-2,CASSDGQGDTGELFF
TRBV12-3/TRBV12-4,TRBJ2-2,CAVGRGRELFF
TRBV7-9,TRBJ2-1,CASSSHYNEQFF
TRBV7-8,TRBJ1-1,CASSGQARGTEAFF
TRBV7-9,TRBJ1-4,CASSPGLIDEKLFF
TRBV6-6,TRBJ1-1,CASTQPAERSAEAFF
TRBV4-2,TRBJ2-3,CASSQWGGRTDTQYF
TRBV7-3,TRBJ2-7,CASSPSGGVGEQYF
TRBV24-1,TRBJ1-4,CATSDPETHGEKLFF
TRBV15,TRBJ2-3,CATSTTRDRDRDTQYF
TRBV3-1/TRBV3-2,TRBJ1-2,CASRRNQGYGYTF
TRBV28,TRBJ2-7,CASRGGQVFYEQYF
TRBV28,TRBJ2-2,CASSLAGGNTGELFF
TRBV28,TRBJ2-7,CASRLPGLAYEQYF
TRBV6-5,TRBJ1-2,CASKAANYGYTF
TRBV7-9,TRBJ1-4,CASSLAPEINEKLFF
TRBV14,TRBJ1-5,CASKGQGDQPQHF
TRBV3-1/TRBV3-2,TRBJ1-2,CASSQGQGAGGYTF
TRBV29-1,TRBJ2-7,CSVTRDLRVQEQYF
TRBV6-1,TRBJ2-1,CASSVRLAGAYNEQFF
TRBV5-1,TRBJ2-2,CASSLAIDANTGELFF
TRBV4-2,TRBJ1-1,CASSQGVNTEAFF
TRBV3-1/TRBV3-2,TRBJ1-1,CASSQDLQPNTEAFF
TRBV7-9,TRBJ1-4,CASIGGVQLNEKLFF
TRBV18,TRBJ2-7,CASSLKTGPYEQYF
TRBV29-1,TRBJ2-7,CSVSWRGGEQYF
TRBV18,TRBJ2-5,CASSPNSYGGETQYF
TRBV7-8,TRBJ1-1,CASRDGQSEAFF
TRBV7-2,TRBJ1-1,CASSLVENTEAFF
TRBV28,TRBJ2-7,CATQRGYEQYF
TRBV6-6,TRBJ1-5,CASSYGAGRNQPQHF
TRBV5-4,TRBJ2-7,CASSAGQAWSYEQYF